One T cell receptor beta chain is described in this entry. Its antigen is currently unknown. This entry is derived from a study of T cells in Graves' hyperthyroidism and ophthalmopathy. The study's findings and limits: Most expanded thyroid clonotypes above 0.001 also appeared in blood. Researchers report that a 13 V-J model separated ophthalmopathy from stable hyperthyroidism.

Germline CDR1 reads DFQATT; CDR2 reads SNEGSKA (reference sequence). J lost 0 bases, V lost 4 bases, and 15 bases had no gene match. The CDR3 covers 21 residues. There were TCR beta CDR3 regions amplified from RNA transcripts. The TCR CDR3 was amplified in a first-round RT-PCR using the HTBI primer set. TCRdb reprocessed the multiplex PCR reads with MiXCR, giving one entry per CDR3 protein. The repertoire includes 350,000 to 450,000 distinct CDR3 sequences, around 15% of them detected once, and under 30% sits in the top ten. The clonotype originates from a man aged 50 to 59 with Graves' ophthalmopathy. The rearrangement uses TRBV20-1 and TRBJ2-1, with 16 bases aligning to TRBD2. The material sequenced was blood. The chain's CDR3 is CSAIFAGTSGRAFVSYNEQFF. The CDR3 bases are TGCAGTGCTATTTTCGCCGGGACTAGCGGGAGGGCCTTTGTCTCCTACAATGAGCAGTTCTTC.